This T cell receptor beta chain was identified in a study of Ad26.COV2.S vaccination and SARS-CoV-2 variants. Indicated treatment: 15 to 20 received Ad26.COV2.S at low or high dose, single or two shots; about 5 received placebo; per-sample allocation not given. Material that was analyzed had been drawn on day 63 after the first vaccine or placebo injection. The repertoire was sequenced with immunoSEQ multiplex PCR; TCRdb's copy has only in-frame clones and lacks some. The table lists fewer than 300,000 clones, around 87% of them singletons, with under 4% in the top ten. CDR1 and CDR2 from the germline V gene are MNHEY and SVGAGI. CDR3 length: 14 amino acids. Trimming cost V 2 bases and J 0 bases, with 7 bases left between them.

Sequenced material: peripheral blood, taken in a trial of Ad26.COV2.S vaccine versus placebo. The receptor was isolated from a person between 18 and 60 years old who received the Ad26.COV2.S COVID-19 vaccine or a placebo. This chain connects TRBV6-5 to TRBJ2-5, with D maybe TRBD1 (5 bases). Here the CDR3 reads CASSYLRDQETQYF. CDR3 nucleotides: TGTGCCAGCAGTTACCTCAGGGACCAAGAGACCCAGTACTTC.